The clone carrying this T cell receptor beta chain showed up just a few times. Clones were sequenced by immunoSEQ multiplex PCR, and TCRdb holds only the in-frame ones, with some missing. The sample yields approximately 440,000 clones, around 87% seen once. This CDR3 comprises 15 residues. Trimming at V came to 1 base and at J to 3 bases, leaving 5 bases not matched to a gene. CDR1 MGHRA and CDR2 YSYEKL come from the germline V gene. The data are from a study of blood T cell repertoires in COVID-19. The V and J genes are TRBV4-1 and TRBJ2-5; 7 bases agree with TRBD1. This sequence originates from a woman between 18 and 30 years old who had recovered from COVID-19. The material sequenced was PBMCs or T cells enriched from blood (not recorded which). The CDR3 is CASSQGLQGEETQYF. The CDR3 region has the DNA TGCGCCAGCAGCCAAGGTCTCCAGGGGGAAGAGACCCAGTACTTC.